The source of this TCR beta chain is a study of OX40 agonist ivuxolimab in advanced cancers. Study context: A male proportion of about 86% was recorded, with mean age approximately 56 years and range about 23 to 80.

Study findings and constraints: Some patients who did not respond also had low normalized T-cell clonal expansion.

In regard to this clone: Its antigen is as yet unknown.

Anyone with autoimmune disease history or systemic immunosuppression was excluded. CDR1 is LNHNV and CDR2 is YYDKDF in the germline V gene (reference sequence). There are 15 residues in the CDR3. The germline V and J ends were trimmed by 5 bases and 7 bases, with 18 bases remaining between them. Clones were read by immunoSEQ multiplex PCR, and TCRdb kept only the in-frame ones, dropping some. The sample records fewer than 95,000 clones, about 92% being singletons. The chain couples TRBV15 to TRBJ2-4; D is possibly TRBD1 or TRBD2 (5 bases each). The material was CD4+ or CD8+ T cells sorted from blood, obtained in a trial of the OX40 agonist ivuxolimab. The source is an adult with an advanced solid tumor such as melanoma, head and neck, liver or kidney cancer. CDR3 sequence (DNA): TGTGCCACCAGCTCCCCTTGGGGGAACGAGAACATTCAGTACTTC. Its translation is CATSSPWGNENIQYF.